Listed below are T cell receptor beta chains from one sample, sequenced in a study of cytomegalovirus exposure and HLA in healthy donors. Sequencing was performed with immunoSEQ multiplex PCR; in TCRdb, only in-frame clones are kept and a portion is missing. The repertoire holds under 95,000 clones, with approximately 91% as singletons. Sample: PBMCs. The receptor set was obtained from a man aged 25 to 40 in good health and CMV-seronegative. Each CDR3 is given with its conserved first and last residue. A D gene is named only where the DNA matches it firmly. Some rows have no size entry. The others give once, few or many, or a class for an expanded clone.

J gene,D gene,V gene,clone size,CDR3 protein,CDR3 DNA
TRBJ2-2,TRBD1,TRBV18,.,CASSPRQGSGELFF,TGTGCCAGCTCACCTCGACAGGGCTCCGGGGAGCTGTTTTTT
TRBJ2-1,.,TRBV23-1,.,CASNWIGQTTSKTFF,TGCGCCAGCAATTGGATTGGGCAGACGACCTCTAAAACGTTCTTC
TRBJ2-7,.,TRBV5-5,.,CASSLEGGFYEQYF,TGTGCCAGCAGCTTGGAAGGAGGGTTCTACGAGCAGTACTTC
TRBJ1-2,TRBD1,TRBV2,.,CASKPQGSYGYTF,TGTGCCAGCAAACCACAGGGGTCCTATGGCTACACCTTC
TRBJ1-2,.,TRBV2,few,CASSEARVGNYGYTF,TGTGCCAGCAGTGAAGCCAGGGTGGGTAACTATGGCTACACCTTC
TRBJ1-3,.,TRBV7-9,.,CASSLLTRNSGNTIYF,TGTGCCAGCAGCTTATTAACTCGCAACTCTGGAAACACCATATATTTT
TRBJ2-5,TRBD2,TRBV7-8,.,CASSLARDYRTQYF,TGTGCCAGCAGCTTAGCGCGGGACTATAGAACCCAGTACTTC
TRBJ1-4,TRBD1,TRBV19,.,CASSSRRTGGDEKLFF,TGTGCCAGTAGTTCCCGGCGGACAGGGGGCGATGAAAAACTGTTTTTT
TRBJ2-1,TRBD2,TRBV9,.,CASSVALTSGPDNEQFF,TGTGCCAGCAGCGTAGCCTTGACTAGCGGGCCAGACAATGAGCAGTTCTTC
TRBJ2-7,.,TRBV5-6,.,CASSQDSHASYEQYF,TGTGCCAGCAGCCAGGACAGCCACGCTTCCTACGAGCAGTACTTC
TRBJ1-6,.,TRBV6-5,.,CARGRGEGSPLHF,TGTGCCAGGGGACGTGGGGAGGGTTCACCCCTCCACTTT
TRBJ1-2,TRBD1,TRBV28,.,CASSLGDRGLNGYTF,TGTGCCAGCAGTTTGGGGGACAGGGGACTGAATGGCTACACCTTC
TRBJ2-7,TRBD2,TRBV2,.,CASMRLAGYEQYF,TGTGCCAGCATGCGCCTAGCGGGCTACGAGCAGTACTTC
TRBJ2-2,TRBD2,TRBV29-1,.,CSAVAGSTGELFF,TGCAGCGCTGTAGCGGGGAGCACCGGGGAGCTGTTTTTT
TRBJ1-6,TRBD1,TRBV2,.,CASSGTGASPLHF,TGTGCCAGCAGCGGGACAGGGGCTTCACCCCTCCACTTT
TRBJ1-2,.,TRBV28,.,CASTRGGLDGYTF,TGTGCCAGCACCCGGGGGGGCCTGGATGGCTACACCTTC
TRBJ2-5,.,TRBV27,.,CASSSSTSGGETQYF,.
TRBJ2-3,.,TRBV6-5,.,CASSYSRRLGGGTQYF,TGTGCCAGCAGTTACTCGCGGCGGTTAGGGGGTGGTACGCAGTATTTT
TRBJ2-2,.,TRBV5-1,.,CASSYGTTIGNTGELFF,TGCGCCAGCAGCTATGGGACAACCATAGGGAACACCGGGGAGCTGTTTTTT
TRBJ1-4,TRBD1,TRBV7-8,.,CASSSGQGGTNEKLFF,TGTGCCAGCAGCTCTGGACAGGGGGGAACTAATGAAAAACTGTTTTTT
TRBJ1-4,.,TRBV5-4,.,CASSRTLEAGAEKLFF,TGTGCCAGCAGCCGTACGCTCGAGGCCGGCGCTGAAAAACTGTTTTTT
TRBJ1-4,.,TRBV18,.,CASSPTMGRATNEKLFF,TGTGCCAGCTCACCAACAATGGGGCGAGCAACTAATGAAAAACTGTTTTTT
TRBJ2-7,TRBD1,TRBV9,.,CASSVVAGQGRSEQYF,TGTGCCAGCAGCGTAGTCGCGGGACAGGGAAGATCCGAGCAGTACTTC
TRBJ2-2,.,TRBV27,once,CASSLAGGELFF,TGTGCCAGCAGTTTAGCGGGCGGGGAGCTGTTTTTT
TRBJ1-1,.,TRBV6-1,.,CASSETPYVTEAFF,TGTGCCAGCAGTGAAACGCCCTATGTCACTGAAGCTTTCTTT
TRBJ1-1,TRBD1,TRBV5-8,.,CASSFTPRGTGTEAFF,TGTGCCAGCAGCTTCACTCCTCGAGGGACAGGGACTGAAGCTTTCTTT
TRBJ2-7,.,TRBV27,once,CASSPARGVYEQYF,TGTGCCAGCAGCCCCGCCAGGGGGGTCTACGAGCAGTACTTC
TRBJ2-7,.,TRBV28,.,CATELYEQYF,TGTGCCACCGAACTCTACGAGCAGTACTTC
TRBJ2-3,TRBD2,TRBV30,.,CAWGEGLAVGMDTQYF,TGTGCCTGGGGGGAGGGACTAGCGGTGGGAATGGATACGCAGTATTTT
TRBJ2-2,TRBD1,TRBV4-1,.,CASSHGPGQGSSEGNGELFF,TGCGCCAGCAGCCATGGACCGGGACAGGGTTCCTCTGAGGGCAACGGGGAGCTGTTTTTT
TRBJ1-6,TRBD1,TRBV25-1,.,CASSEWSGGNSPLHF,TGTGCCAGCAGTGAATGGTCAGGGGGGAATTCACCCCTCCACTTT
TRBJ2-7,TRBD2,TRBV29-1,.,CSVASEGAGGMLGSYEQYF,TGCAGCGTCGCATCTGAGGGAGCGGGAGGGATGTTGGGCTCCTACGAGCAGTACTTC
TRBJ1-6,.,TRBV9,.,CASSSNSQQGYNSPLHF,TGTGCCAGCAGCTCAAACAGTCAACAGGGTTATAATTCACCCCTCCACTTT
TRBJ2-1,TRBD2,TRBV19,once,CASSPAGGEEQFF,TGTGCCAGTAGCCCAGCGGGGGGCGAAGAGCAGTTCTTC
TRBJ1-1,.,TRBV7-8,.,CASSLSVWRAENTEAFF,TGTGCCAGCAGCTTAAGTGTGTGGAGGGCAGAAAACACTGAAGCTTTCTTT
TRBJ2-3,.,TRBV7-2,.,CASSPLRGSTDTQYF,TGTGCCAGCAGCCCCCTCAGGGGAAGCACAGATACGCAGTATTTT
TRBJ2-3,.,TRBV9,.,CASSVVGSTDTQYF,TGTGCCAGCAGCGTAGTCGGGAGCACAGATACGCAGTATTTT
TRBJ1-1,TRBD1,TRBV4-1,.,CASSQDWTGILEAFF,TGCGCCAGCAGCCAAGATTGGACAGGGATTTTGGAAGCTTTCTTT
TRBJ1-2,.,TRBV28,.,CASRKIPWSDGYTF,TGTGCCAGCAGGAAGATTCCTTGGAGCGATGGCTACACCTTC
TRBJ2-7,.,TRBV21-1,.,CASSNSSGLFDEQYF,TGTGCCAGCAGCAACTCAAGCGGGCTCTTCGACGAGCAGTACTTC
TRBJ1-5,.,TRBV6-1,.,CASSPQGNQPQHF,TGTGCCAGCAGTCCACAGGGTAATCAGCCCCAGCATTTT
TRBJ2-3,.,TRBV11-3,.,CASSLGPGRPTDTQYF,TGTGCCAGCAGCTTAGGGCCCGGGAGACCCACAGATACGCAGTATTTT
TRBJ1-5,.,TRBV6-6,.,CASNIGGSNQPQHF,TGTGCCAGCAACATAGGAGGGAGCAATCAGCCCCAGCATTTT
TRBJ2-7,TRBD2,TRBV11-2,.,CASSLRPGTNSYEQYF,TGTGCCAGCAGCCTTCGACCCGGGACTAACTCCTACGAGCAGTACTTC
TRBJ2-1,.,TRBV5-1,once,CASSSNLVEQFF,TGCGCCAGCAGCTCAAACCTAGTTGAGCAGTTCTTC
TRBJ1-5,.,TRBV7-2,.,CASSLRSGSSNQPQHF,TGTGCCAGCAGCTTGAGATCGGGAAGCAGCAATCAGCCCCAGCATTTT
TRBJ1-5,.,TRBV29-1,.,CSAKPGPGNQPQHF,TGCAGCGCCAAGCCAGGGCCCGGCAATCAGCCCCAGCATTTT
TRBJ1-3,.,TRBV6-5,.,CASSYSRSLSGNTIYF,TGTGCCAGCAGTTACTCGAGGAGCCTCTCTGGAAACACCATATATTTT
TRBJ1-1,.,TRBV18,.,CASSPRGMNTEAFF,TGTGCCAGCTCGCCGCGGGGAATGAACACTGAAGCTTTCTTT
TRBJ1-2,.,TRBV5-4,.,CASRGGSPLYGYTF,TGTGCCAGCCGAGGTGGGAGCCCTCTCTATGGCTACACCTTC
TRBJ2-2,TRBD2,TRBV7-2,once,CASSPGDGRAGELFF,TGTGCCAGCAGCCCCGGAGACGGGAGGGCCGGGGAGCTGTTTTTT
TRBJ1-5,.,TRBV30,.,CAWSVGQFNQPQHF,TGTGCCTGGAGTGTCGGACAATTCAATCAGCCCCAGCATTTT
TRBJ2-4,TRBD1,TRBV5-1,.,CASSLDGQAKNIQYF,TGCGCCAGCAGCTTGGATGGACAGGCAAAAAACATTCAGTACTTC
TRBJ2-1,TRBD2,TRBV2,.,CASRGLAEDPNEQFF,TGTGCCAGCAGGGGACTAGCGGAGGATCCGAATGAGCAGTTCTTC
TRBJ1-6,.,TRBV5-6,.,CASSRFNRVDSPLHF,TGTGCCAGCAGCCGGTTTAACAGGGTGGATTCACCCCTCCACTTT